This is a list of T cell receptor beta chains from one sample in a study of cytomegalovirus exposure and HLA in healthy donors. TCRdb keeps only in-frame clones here, not all; method: immunoSEQ multiplex PCR. The sample carries approximately 90,000 clones, 7.6% recorded once. Sequencing was carried out using PBMCs. These receptors all come from a man aged 45 to 65 in good health and CMV-seronegative. The CDR3 runs from the conserved cysteine through the conserved F or W. The order of the fields is CDR3 protein, CDR3 DNA, D gene, V gene, clone size, J gene. D genes are given only for firm matches. Some rows mark clone size as missing; the rest say once, few, many or name a class of expanded clone.

cdr3_aa: CASSLGGTGGQPQHF; cdr3_nt: TGTGCCAGCAGCTTAGGAGGGACAGGGGGCCAGCCCCAGCATTTT; d_call: TRBD1; v_call: TRBV7-2; clone_size: .; j_call: TRBJ1-5
cdr3_aa: CASSLDRFTYEQYF; cdr3_nt: TGTGCCAGCAGCTTAGATCGGTTCACCTACGAGCAGTACTTC; d_call: .; v_call: TRBV11-2; clone_size: few; j_call: TRBJ2-7
cdr3_aa: CAWNRRGYEQFF; cdr3_nt: TGTGCCTGGAATCGCAGGGGTTATGAGCAGTTCTTC; d_call: .; v_call: TRBV30; clone_size: .; j_call: TRBJ2-1
cdr3_aa: CAISEHRDRVASPLHF; cdr3_nt: TGTGCCATCAGTGAGCACCGGGACAGGGTTGCTTCACCCCTCCACTTT; d_call: TRBD1; v_call: TRBV10-3; clone_size: few; j_call: TRBJ1-6
cdr3_aa: CASSSGPGNTIYF; cdr3_nt: TGTGCCAGCAGCTCAGGGCCTGGAAACACCATATATTTT; d_call: .; v_call: TRBV7-9; clone_size: few; j_call: TRBJ1-3
cdr3_aa: CASSVLQGPSTDTQYF; cdr3_nt: TGCGCCAGCAGCGTTCTACAGGGGCCGAGCACAGATACGCAGTATTTT; d_call: TRBD1; v_call: TRBV5-1; clone_size: few; j_call: TRBJ2-3
cdr3_aa: CASSQDSFDYNEQFF; cdr3_nt: TGCGCCAGCAGCCAAGATAGTTTCGATTACAATGAGCAGTTCTTC; d_call: .; v_call: TRBV4-1; clone_size: few; j_call: TRBJ2-1
cdr3_aa: CASSVDPEGYGYTF; cdr3_nt: TGTGCCAGCAGCGTAGACCCGGAGGGCTATGGCTACACCTTC; d_call: .; v_call: TRBV9; clone_size: .; j_call: TRBJ1-2
cdr3_aa: CASSLGVVGRYNEQFF; cdr3_nt: TGTGCCAGCAGTCTCGGGGTGGTTGGGCGCTACAATGAGCAGTTCTTC; d_call: .; v_call: TRBV28; clone_size: .; j_call: TRBJ2-1
cdr3_aa: CASRMGAWGSGANVLTF; cdr3_nt: TGTGCCAGTAGAATGGGGGCCTGGGGCTCTGGGGCCAACGTCCTGACTTTC; d_call: .; v_call: TRBV19; clone_size: few; j_call: TRBJ2-6
cdr3_aa: CASSDIGRQETQYF; cdr3_nt: TGTGCCAGCAGTGACATCGGGAGGCAAGAGACCCAGTACTTC; d_call: TRBD2; v_call: TRBV6-1; clone_size: few; j_call: TRBJ2-5
cdr3_aa: CASSMRLAGGEQETQYF; cdr3_nt: TGTGCCAGTAGTATGAGACTAGCGGGGGGGGAGCAAGAGACCCAGTACTTC; d_call: TRBD2; v_call: TRBV19; clone_size: few; j_call: TRBJ2-5
cdr3_aa: CASSDSRANEQFF; cdr3_nt: TGTGCCAGCAGTGATAGCAGGGCCAATGAGCAGTTCTTC; d_call: .; v_call: TRBV2; clone_size: few; j_call: TRBJ2-1
cdr3_aa: CASSANWGQTYEQYF; cdr3_nt: TGTGCCAGCAGCGCAAACTGGGGACAGACCTACGAGCAGTACTTC; d_call: TRBD1; v_call: TRBV4-2; clone_size: .; j_call: TRBJ2-7
cdr3_aa: CASTTANGLTYEQYF; cdr3_nt: TGCGCCAGCACAACTGCTAACGGACTAACCTACGAGCAGTACTTC; d_call: .; v_call: TRBV5-1; clone_size: few; j_call: TRBJ2-7
cdr3_aa: CASSFGHKNEKLFF; cdr3_nt: TGTGCCAGCAGTTTCGGACACAAAAATGAAAAACTGTTTTTT; d_call: .; v_call: TRBV27; clone_size: .; j_call: TRBJ1-4
cdr3_aa: CASSLYPDSSYEQYF; cdr3_nt: TGTGCCAGCAGTTTATACCCGGACTCCTCCTACGAGCAGTACTTC; d_call: .; v_call: TRBV27; clone_size: .; j_call: TRBJ2-7
cdr3_aa: CASSLAGGRGIGTDTQYF; cdr3_nt: TGTGCCAGTAGCCTTGCCGGCGGGAGGGGTATTGGCACAGATACGCAGTATTTT; d_call: TRBD2; v_call: TRBV19; clone_size: few; j_call: TRBJ2-3
cdr3_aa: CASGQGYEQYF; cdr3_nt: TGTGCCTCGGGACAGGGCTACGAGCAGTACTTC; d_call: TRBD1; v_call: TRBV30; clone_size: .; j_call: TRBJ2-7
cdr3_aa: CASSLRHNEQFF; cdr3_nt: TGTGCCAGCAGCCTCCGACATAATGAGCAGTTCTTC; d_call: .; v_call: TRBV21-1; clone_size: few; j_call: TRBJ2-1
cdr3_aa: CASTGGDSGSSYEQYF; cdr3_nt: TGTGCCAGCACCGGCGGGGACTCCGGAAGCTCCTACGAGCAGTACTTC; d_call: .; v_call: TRBV28; clone_size: .; j_call: TRBJ2-7
cdr3_aa: CASSDNAGGDTQYF; cdr3_nt: TGCGCCAGCAGCGATAACGCGGGGGGCGATACGCAGTATTTT; d_call: TRBD2; v_call: TRBV5-1; clone_size: few; j_call: TRBJ2-3
cdr3_aa: CASSFQDRYGYTF; cdr3_nt: TGTGCCAGCAGTTTCCAGGACAGATATGGCTACACCTTC; d_call: .; v_call: TRBV28; clone_size: .; j_call: TRBJ1-2